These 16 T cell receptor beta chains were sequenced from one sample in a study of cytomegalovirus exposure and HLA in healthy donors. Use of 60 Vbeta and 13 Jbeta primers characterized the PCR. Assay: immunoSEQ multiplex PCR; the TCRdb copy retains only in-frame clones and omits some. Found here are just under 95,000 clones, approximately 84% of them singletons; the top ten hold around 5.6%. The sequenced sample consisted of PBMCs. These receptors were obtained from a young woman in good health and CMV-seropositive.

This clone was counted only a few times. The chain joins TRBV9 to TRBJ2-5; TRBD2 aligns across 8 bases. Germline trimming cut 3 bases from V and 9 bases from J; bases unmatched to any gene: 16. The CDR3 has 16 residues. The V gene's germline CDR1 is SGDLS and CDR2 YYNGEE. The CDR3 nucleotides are TGTGCCAGCAGCGGGAATCAGCGGGGGTCCCTAGGCGCCCAGTACTTC. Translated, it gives CASSGNQRGSLGAQYF.

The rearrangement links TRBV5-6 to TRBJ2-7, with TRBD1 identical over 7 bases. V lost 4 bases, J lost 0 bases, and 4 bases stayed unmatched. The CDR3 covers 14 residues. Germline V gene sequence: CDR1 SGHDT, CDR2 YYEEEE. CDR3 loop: CASSPGQNSYEQYF. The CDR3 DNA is TGTGCCAGCAGCCCGGGACAGAACTCCTACGAGCAGTACTTC.

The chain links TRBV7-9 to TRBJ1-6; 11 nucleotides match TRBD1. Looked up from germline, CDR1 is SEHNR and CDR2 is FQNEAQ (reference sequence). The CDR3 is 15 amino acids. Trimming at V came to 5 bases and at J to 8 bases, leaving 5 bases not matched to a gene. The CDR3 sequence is CASSDTGQGDSPLHF. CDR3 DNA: TGTGCCAGCAGCGACACGGGACAGGGGGATTCACCCCTCCACTTT.

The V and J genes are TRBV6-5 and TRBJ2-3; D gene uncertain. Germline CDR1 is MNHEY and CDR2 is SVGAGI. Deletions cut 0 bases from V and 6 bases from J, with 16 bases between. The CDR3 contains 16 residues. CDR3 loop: CASSYSRLPVPDTQYF. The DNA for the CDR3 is TGTGCCAGCAGTTACTCGAGACTGCCAGTCCCCGATACGCAGTATTTT.

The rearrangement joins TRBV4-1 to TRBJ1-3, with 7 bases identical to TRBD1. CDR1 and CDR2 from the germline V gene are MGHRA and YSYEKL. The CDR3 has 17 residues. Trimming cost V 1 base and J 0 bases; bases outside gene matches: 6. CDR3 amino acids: CASSQGRQGPSGNTIYF. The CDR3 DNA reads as TGCGCCAGCAGCCAAGGTCGACAGGGCCCCTCTGGAAACACCATATATTTT.

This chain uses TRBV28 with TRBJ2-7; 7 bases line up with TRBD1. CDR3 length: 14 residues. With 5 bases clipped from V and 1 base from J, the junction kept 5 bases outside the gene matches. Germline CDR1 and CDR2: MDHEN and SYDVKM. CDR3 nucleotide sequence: TGTGCCAGCAGTGAACCGGGACAGTCCTACGAGCAGTACTTC. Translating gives CASSEPGQSYEQYF.

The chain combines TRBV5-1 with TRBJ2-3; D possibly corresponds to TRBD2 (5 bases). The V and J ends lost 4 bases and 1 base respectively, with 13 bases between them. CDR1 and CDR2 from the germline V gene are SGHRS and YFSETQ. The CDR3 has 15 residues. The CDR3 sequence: CASSAAWGGTDTQYF. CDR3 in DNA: TGCGCCAGCAGCGCGGCGTGGGGAGGCACAGATACGCAGTATTTT.

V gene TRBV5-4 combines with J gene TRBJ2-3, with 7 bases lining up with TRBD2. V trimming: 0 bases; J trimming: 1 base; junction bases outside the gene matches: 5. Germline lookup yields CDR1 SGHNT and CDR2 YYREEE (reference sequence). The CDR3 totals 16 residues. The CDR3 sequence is CASSLAGLAGTDTQYF. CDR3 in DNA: TGTGCCAGCAGCTTGGCCGGCCTAGCGGGCACAGATACGCAGTATTTT.

CDR3 bases: TGTGCCAGCAGTCAGAGGGTTTCGGCCTCTGGGGCCAACGTCCTGACTTTC. It is translated as CASSQRVSASGANVLTF. This rearrangement joins TRBV5-4 to TRBJ2-6; possible D gene TRBD2, 5 bases. Germline V gene sequence: CDR1 SGHNT, CDR2 YYREEE (reference sequence). CDR3 size: 17 residues. Trimming left V 5 bases short and J 0 bases short, with 15 bases between.

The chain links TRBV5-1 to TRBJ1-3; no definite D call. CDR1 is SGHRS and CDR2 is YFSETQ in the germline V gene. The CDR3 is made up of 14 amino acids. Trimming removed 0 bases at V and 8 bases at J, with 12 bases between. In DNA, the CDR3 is TGCGCCAGCAGCTTGGCGGAGGACGGGGACACCATATATTTT. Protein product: CASSLAEDGDTIYF.

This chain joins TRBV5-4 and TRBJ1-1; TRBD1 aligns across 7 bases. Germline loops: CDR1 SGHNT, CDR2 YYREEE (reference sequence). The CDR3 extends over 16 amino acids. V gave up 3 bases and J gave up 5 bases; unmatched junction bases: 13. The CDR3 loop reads CASSSVRDSAETEAFF. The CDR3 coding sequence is TGTGCCAGCAGCTCCGTCCGGGACAGCGCGGAGACTGAAGCTTTCTTT.

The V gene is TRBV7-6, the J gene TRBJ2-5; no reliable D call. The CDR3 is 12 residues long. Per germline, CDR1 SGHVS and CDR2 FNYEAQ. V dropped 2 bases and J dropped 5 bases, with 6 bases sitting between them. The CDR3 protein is CASSLPYETQYF. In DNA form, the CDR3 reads TGTGCCAGCAGCTTACCTTATGAGACCCAGTACTTC. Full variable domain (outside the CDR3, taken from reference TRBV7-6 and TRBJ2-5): GAGVSQSPRYKVTKRGQDVALRCDPISGHVSLYWYRQALGQGPEFLTYFNYEAQQDKSGLPNDRFSAERPEGSISTLTIQRTEQRDSAMYRCASSLPYETQYFGPGTRLLVL.

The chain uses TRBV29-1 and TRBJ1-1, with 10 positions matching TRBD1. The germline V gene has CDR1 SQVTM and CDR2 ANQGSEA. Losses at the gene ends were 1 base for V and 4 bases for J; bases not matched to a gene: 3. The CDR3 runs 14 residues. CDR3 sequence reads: CSVEGDRGSTEAFF. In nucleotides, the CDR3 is TGCAGCGTTGAAGGGGACAGGGGATCCACTGAAGCTTTCTTT. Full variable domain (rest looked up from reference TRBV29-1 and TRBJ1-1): SAVISQKPSRDICQRGTSLTIQCQVDSQVTMMFWYRQQPGQSLTLIATANQGSEATYESGFVIDKFPISRPNLTFSTLTVSNMSPEDSSIYLCSVEGDRGSTEAFFGQGTRLTVV.

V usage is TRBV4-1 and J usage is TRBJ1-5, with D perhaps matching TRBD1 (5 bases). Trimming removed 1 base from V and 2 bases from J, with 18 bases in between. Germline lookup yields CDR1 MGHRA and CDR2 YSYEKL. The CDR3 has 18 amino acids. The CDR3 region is CASSQVKSGGLGNQPQHF. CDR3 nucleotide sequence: TGCGCCAGCAGCCAAGTTAAGAGTGGGGGGTTAGGCAATCAGCCCCAGCATTTT.

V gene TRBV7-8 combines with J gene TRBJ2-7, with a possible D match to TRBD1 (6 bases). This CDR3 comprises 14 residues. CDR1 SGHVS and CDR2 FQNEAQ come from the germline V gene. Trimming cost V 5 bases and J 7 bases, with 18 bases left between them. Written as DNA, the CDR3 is TGTGCCAGCAGCCGTGGGGGCTCCTTGGAGGAGCAGTACTTC. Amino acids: CASSRGGSLEEQYF.

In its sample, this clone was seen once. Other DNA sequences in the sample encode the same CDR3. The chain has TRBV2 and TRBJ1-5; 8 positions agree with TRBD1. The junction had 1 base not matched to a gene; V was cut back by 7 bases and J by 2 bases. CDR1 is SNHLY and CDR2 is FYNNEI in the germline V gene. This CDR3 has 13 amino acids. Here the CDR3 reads CASKTGGNQPQHF. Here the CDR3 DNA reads TGTGCCAGCAAGACAGGGGGCAATCAGCCCCAGCATTTT.